Sequencing of this T cell receptor (beta chain) was carried out in a study of CD8+ T cells in alopecia areata. This clone has only a few counts. The authors extracted RNA and reverse transcribed it into cDNA as the sequencing template. The protocol was immunoSEQ multiplex PCR, while the TCRdb copy is restricted to in-frame clones and leaves out a portion. The data hold around 120,000 clones, with about 51% observed a single time. Individuals with alopecia areata gave both lesional scalp punch biopsies and peripheral blood for collection. The source of this sequence is a human donor with alopecia areata. Sequencing was carried out using NKG2D-low CD8+ T cells sorted from blood.

As DNA, the CDR3 is TGTGCCAGCAGTTTGGCAGAATCCTACAATGAGCAGTTCTTC. Amino acid sequence: CASSLAESYNEQFF. The chain is built from TRBV27 and TRBJ2-1; D remains unclear. Germline assignment: CDR1 MNHEY and CDR2 SMNVEV (reference sequence). Trimming took 3 bases from V and 1 from J, leaving 7 bases between them. There are 14 residues in the CDR3.